These T cell receptor beta chains were read from a single sample in a study of blood T cell repertoires in COVID-19. Some clones are missing from TCRdb's copy, which holds only in-frame ones; the method was immunoSEQ multiplex PCR. The table shows roughly 250,000 clones, with 75% to 90% occurring only once. The sequencing input was peripheral blood. The receptor source for this set is a woman in her 40s with acute or convalescent COVID-19. Both conserved end residues are part of each CDR3. A D gene is named only where the DNA matches it firmly. Rows may omit the clone size; those that give it use once, few, many or a size class.

>15|TRBJ1-1|TRBV6-2/TRBV6-3|-|-
CASSYPTSRNTEAFF
TGTGCCAGCAGTTACCCCACCTCCAGAAACACTGAAGCTTTCTTT
>14|TRBJ1-4|TRBV6-5|TRBD1|-
CASLRDSINEKLFF
TGTGCCAGCCTCCGGGACAGCATTAATGAAAAACTGTTTTTT
>14|TRBJ2-3|TRBV19|-|-
CASSPGHGADTQYF
TGTGCCAGTAGTCCGGGACACGGGGCAGATACGCAGTATTTT
>12|TRBJ1-2|TRBV19|-|-
CASVQGGFGYTF
TGTGCCAGTGTACAGGGCGGGTTTGGCTACACCTTC
>18|TRBJ2-6|TRBV19|TRBD1|-
CASSIVGQGSKGANVLTF
TGTGCCAGTAGTATAGTGGGACAGGGGTCCAAAGGGGCCAACGTCCTGACTTTC
>15|TRBJ2-3|TRBV2|-|-
CASRAYHLGTDTQYF
TGTGCCAGCAGGGCCTACCACCTAGGCACAGATACGCAGTATTTT
>14|TRBJ1-1|TRBV10-3|-|once
CAISATAMNTEAFF
TGTGCCATCAGTGCGACAGCCATGAACACTGAAGCTTTCTTT
>16|TRBJ1-6|TRBV5-1|TRBD1|-
CASSLGGTGHNSPLHF
TGCGCCAGCAGCTTGGGCGGGACAGGGCATAATTCACCCCTCCACTTT
>14|TRBJ1-1|TRBV7-8|TRBD1|-
CASSRRTGRTEAFF
TGTGCCAGCAGCAGGCGGACAGGGCGCACTGAAGCTTTCTTT
>13|TRBJ2-5|TRBV6-5|TRBD1|-
CASRDRGSETQYF
TGTGCCAGCAGGGACAGGGGGAGTGAGACCCAGTACTTC
>15|TRBJ1-2|TRBV9|-|-
CASSVARDNNYGYTF
TGTGCCAGCAGCGTAGCTCGGGACAATAACTATGGCTACACCTTC
>16|TRBJ1-5|TRBV19|TRBD1|-
CASSPGTAKGNQPQHF
TGTGCCAGTAGTCCTGGGACAGCAAAGGGCAATCAGCCCCAGCATTTT
>15|TRBJ2-5|TRBV6-5|-|-
CASSYVWGLGETQYF
TGTGCCAGCAGTTATGTCTGGGGCCTGGGAGAGACCCAGTACTTC
>15|TRBJ1-1|TRBV29-1|-|-
CSVEGIGGPGTEAFF
TGCAGCGTTGAAGGCATAGGAGGCCCTGGCACTGAAGCTTTCTTT
>17|TRBJ2-6|TRBV27|TRBD1|-
CASSSTGGSPGANVLTF
TGTGCCAGCAGTTCCACAGGGGGGTCGCCTGGGGCCAACGTCCTGACTTTC
>14|TRBJ2-4|TRBV27|-|-
CASGIRGVANIQYF
TGTGCCAGCGGCATCAGGGGAGTCGCGAACATTCAGTACTTC
>14|TRBJ1-3|TRBV18|-|-
CASSPGTSGNTIYF
TGTGCCAGCTCACCAGGCACCTCTGGAAACACCATATATTTT
>14|TRBJ1-1|TRBV19|-|-
CASTRGGMGTEAFF
TGTGCCAGTACTCGGGGGGGGATGGGCACTGAAGCTTTCTTT
>13|TRBJ1-1|TRBV7-2|-|-
CASSLVRQAEAFF
TGTGCCAGCAGCTTAGTAAGACAGGCTGAAGCTTTCTTT
>16|TRBJ2-1|TRBV29-1|TRBD2|-
CSVWRGRGQAYNEQFF
TGCAGCGTTTGGCGAGGGAGGGGCCAAGCCTACAATGAGCAGTTCTTC
>17|TRBJ1-4|TRBV23-1|-|-
CASSPLQGPAHNEKLFF
TGCGCCAGCAGTCCCTTACAGGGACCAGCCCATAATGAAAAACTGTTTTTT
>15|TRBJ1-2|TRBV2|TRBD1|-
CASRGTGLLGYGYTF
TGTGCCAGCAGGGGGACAGGGCTCCTTGGCTATGGCTACACCTTC
>16|TRBJ1-5|TRBV4-1|TRBD1|-
CASSHLAGQGNQPQHF
TGCGCCAGCAGCCACTTAGCGGGACAGGGAAATCAGCCCCAGCATTTT
>16|TRBJ1-6|TRBV12-5|TRBD1|once
CASGLVVRGVNSPLHF
TGTGCTAGTGGTTTGGTAGTCAGGGGGGTTAATTCACCCCTCCACTTT
>15|TRBJ1-1|TRBV3-1/TRBV3-2|-|-
CASSQEKTGNTEAFF
TGTGCCAGCAGCCAGGAGAAGACGGGGAACACTGAAGCTTTCTTT
>15|TRBJ1-4|TRBV5-1|TRBD1|few
CASSLGTGGREKLFF
TGCGCCAGCAGCTTGGGGACAGGGGGCAGAGAAAAACTGTTTTTT
>15|TRBJ1-5|TRBV5-1|-|-
CASSLAGVSNQPQHF
TGCGCCAGCAGCTTGGCGGGGGTCTCCAATCAGCCCCAGCATTTT
>15|TRBJ1-6|TRBV10-3|TRBD1|-
CAISSGQGINSPLHF
TGTGCCATCAGTTCCGGACAGGGTATAAATTCACCCCTCCACTTT
>14|TRBJ2-2|TRBV5-1|-|-
CASSLRGNTGELFF
TGCGCCAGCAGCTTAAGGGGAAACACCGGGGAGCTGTTTTTT
>12|TRBJ1-1|TRBV5-1|-|-
CASRSMGGAGFF
TGCGCCAGCAGATCCATGGGCGGGGCCGGTTTCTTT
>13|TRBJ1-2|TRBV15|-|-
CATSREEGDGYTF
TGTGCCACCAGCAGAGAAGAAGGGGATGGCTACACCTTC
>17|TRBJ1-1|TRBV18|TRBD1|-
CASSLRPGTGVNTEAFF
TGTGCCAGCTCACTCCGCCCCGGGACAGGGGTGAACACTGAAGCTTTCTTT
>13|TRBJ1-6|TRBV30|-|-
CAWSSGQRSPLHF
TGTGCCTGGAGTTCCGGACAAAGGTCACCCCTCCACTTT
>15|TRBJ1-2|TRBV5-1|-|-
CASSLGDKANYGYTF
TGCGCCAGCAGCTTGGGGGACAAAGCTAACTATGGCTACACCTTC
>16|TRBJ1-4|TRBV2|-|once
CASSEVQTDINEKLFF
TGTGCCAGCAGTGAAGTACAGACGGATATCAATGAAAAACTGTTTTTT